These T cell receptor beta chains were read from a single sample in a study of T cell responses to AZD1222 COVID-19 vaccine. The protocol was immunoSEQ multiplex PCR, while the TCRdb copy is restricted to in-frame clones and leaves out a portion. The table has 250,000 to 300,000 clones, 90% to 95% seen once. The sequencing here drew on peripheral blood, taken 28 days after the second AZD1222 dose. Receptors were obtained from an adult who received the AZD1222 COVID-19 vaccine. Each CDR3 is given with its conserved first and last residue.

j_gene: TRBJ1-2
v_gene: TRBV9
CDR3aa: CASSVVRGPTGYTF

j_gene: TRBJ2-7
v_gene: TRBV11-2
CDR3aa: CASSPGYEQYF

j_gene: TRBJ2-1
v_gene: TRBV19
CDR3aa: CATSPGGSGNEQFF

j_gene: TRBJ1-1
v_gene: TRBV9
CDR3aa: CASSVDTGLTEAFF

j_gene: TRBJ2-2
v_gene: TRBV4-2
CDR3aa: CASSLLAGDTGELFF

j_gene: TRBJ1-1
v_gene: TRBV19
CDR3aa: CASTTGVTEAFF

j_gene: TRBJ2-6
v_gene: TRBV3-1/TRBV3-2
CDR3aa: CASSQGASGANVLTF

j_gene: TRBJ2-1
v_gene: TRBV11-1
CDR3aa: CASSSTSRYNEQFF

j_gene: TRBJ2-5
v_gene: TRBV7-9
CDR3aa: CASSAAAETQYF

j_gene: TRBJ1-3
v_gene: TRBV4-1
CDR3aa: CASSHPKERSGNTIYF

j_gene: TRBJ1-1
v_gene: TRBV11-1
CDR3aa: CASSPGGTEAFF

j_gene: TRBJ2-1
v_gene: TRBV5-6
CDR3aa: CASSFRLADYNEQFF

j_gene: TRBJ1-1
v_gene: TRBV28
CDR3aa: CASSLSRPNTEAFF

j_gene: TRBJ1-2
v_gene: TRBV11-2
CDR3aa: CASSPLRDRGHGYTF

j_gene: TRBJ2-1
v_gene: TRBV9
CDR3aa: CASSVGAGNEQFF

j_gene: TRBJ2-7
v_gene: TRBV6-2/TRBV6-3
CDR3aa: CASSYPGLAGGYEQYF

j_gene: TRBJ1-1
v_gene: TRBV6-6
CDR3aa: CASSLQGPGDTEAFF

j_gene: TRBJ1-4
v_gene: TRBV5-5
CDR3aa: CASSFGQGISVGEKLFF

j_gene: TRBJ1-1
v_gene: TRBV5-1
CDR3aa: CASSLAAGGTEAFF

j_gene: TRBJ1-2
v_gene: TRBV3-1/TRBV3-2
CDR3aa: CASRSRGSEGYTF

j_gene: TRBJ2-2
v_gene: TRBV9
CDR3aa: CASSVGSGGTGELFF

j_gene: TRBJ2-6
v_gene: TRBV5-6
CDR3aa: CASSLRVTYSGANVLTF

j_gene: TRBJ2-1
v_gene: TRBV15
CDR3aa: CATSRRGGSYNEQFF

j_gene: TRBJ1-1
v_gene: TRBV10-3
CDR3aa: CAITNDRGAGTEAFF

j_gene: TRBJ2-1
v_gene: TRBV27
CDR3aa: CASSPIGQGGGNEQFF

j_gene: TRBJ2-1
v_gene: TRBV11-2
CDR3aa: CASSRQASYNEQFF

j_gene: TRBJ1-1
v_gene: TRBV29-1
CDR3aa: CSVTEQYRNTEAFF

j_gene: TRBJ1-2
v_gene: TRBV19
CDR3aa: CASSSRQGSYTF

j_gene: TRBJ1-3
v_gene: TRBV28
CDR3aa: CAHWGGSGNTIYF

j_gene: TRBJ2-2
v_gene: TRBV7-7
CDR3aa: CASSLEEREELFF

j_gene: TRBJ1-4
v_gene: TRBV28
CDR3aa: CASSLGGGNEKLFF

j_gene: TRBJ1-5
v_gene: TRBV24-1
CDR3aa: CATSDFTDQPQHF

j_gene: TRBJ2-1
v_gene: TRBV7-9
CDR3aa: CASRLGLAGGDNEQFF

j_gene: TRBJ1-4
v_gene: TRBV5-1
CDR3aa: CASSLDKSNEKLFF

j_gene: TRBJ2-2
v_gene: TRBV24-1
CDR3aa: CATSDSGLNTGELFF

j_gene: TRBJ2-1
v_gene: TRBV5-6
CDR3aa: CASSRDGDRFF

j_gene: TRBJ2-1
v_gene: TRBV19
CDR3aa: CASSQETGSYNEQFF

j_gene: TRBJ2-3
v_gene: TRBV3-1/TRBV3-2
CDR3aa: CASTEQGTQYF

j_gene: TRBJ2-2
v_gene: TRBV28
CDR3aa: CASGYPWGGGGNTGELFF

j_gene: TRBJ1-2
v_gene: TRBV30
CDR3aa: CAWSPGQNYGYTF

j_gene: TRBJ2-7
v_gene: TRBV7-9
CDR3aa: CASSLGAAEQYF

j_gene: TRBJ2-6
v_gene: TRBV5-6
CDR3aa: CASSLAARANVLTF

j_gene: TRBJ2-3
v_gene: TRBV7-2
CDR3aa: CASSLASRPDTQYF

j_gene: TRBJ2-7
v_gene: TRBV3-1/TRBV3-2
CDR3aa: CASSQTQGKRSYEQYF

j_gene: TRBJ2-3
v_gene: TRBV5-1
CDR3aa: CASSLERPDTQYF

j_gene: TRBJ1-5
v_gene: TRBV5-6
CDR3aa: CASSLDVPQYSNQPQHF

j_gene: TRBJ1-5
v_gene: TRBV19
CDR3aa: CASKGGFGSNQPQHF

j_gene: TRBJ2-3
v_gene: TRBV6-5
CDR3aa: CASSYSGQSTDTQYF

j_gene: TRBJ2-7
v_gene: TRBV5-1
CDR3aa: CASSLPSGGANEQYF

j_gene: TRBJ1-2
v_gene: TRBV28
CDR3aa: CATSLSQGSYGYTF

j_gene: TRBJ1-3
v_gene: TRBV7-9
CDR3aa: CASSLGEHSGNTIYF

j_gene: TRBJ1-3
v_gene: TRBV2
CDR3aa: CASSYSGGVAGNTIYF

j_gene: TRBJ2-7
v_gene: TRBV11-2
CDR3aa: CASSSQDRGLFYEQYF